Detailed here is one TCR beta chain. Its antigen is still unknown. Base-call qualities are not available, and no considerably larger clone is one nucleotide away. V and J lose 7 bases and 9 bases, and a span of 21 bases separates them. The CDR3 runs 15 residues from the cysteine to the phenylalanine. Just CDR3 DNA is preserved here, 45 bases in frame from base 1. Per the germline V gene, MNHEY is the CDR1 and SVGAGI is the CDR2. Libraries were constructed by the immunoSEQ multiplex PCR assay. TCRdb holds this immuneACCESS table with in-frame rearrangements only. Some clones are missing; in checked studies, unresolved V genes explain under half, and the rest has no known cause. In this sample the table shows approximately 50,000 clones, around 91% of which occur a single time. The top ten hold almost 6.5% of the sample. This sample is drawn from a study of T cell changes during pregnancy in multiple sclerosis (dated by TCRdb to between 2018 and 2020). Turning to the overall study: In women with multiple sclerosis, the researchers looked at how the T cell repertoire shifted as pregnancy progressed.

Sequencing was performed on peripheral blood, taken in the third trimester of pregnancy. This chain joins TRBV6-5 to TRBJ1-4; a weak D assignment points to TRBD1 (5 bases agree). The sequence came from a female donor in good health, enrolled as a control in a pregnancy study. This receptor has the CDR3 CASTAGGGLRQKLFF. The nucleotides read TGTGCCAGCACAGCTGGGGGGGGACTCAGACAAAAACTGTTTTTT.